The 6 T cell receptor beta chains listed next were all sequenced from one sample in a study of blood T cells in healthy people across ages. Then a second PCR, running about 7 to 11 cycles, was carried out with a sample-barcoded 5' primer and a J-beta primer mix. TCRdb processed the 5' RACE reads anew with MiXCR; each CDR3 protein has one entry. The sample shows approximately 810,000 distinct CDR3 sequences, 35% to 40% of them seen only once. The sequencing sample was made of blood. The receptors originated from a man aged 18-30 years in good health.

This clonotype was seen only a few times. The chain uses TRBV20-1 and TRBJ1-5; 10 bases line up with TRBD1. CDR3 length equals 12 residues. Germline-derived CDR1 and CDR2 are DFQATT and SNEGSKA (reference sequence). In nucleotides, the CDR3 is TGCAGGGGGACAGGGGAAGGTCAGCCCCAGCATTTT. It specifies CRGTGEGQPQHF.

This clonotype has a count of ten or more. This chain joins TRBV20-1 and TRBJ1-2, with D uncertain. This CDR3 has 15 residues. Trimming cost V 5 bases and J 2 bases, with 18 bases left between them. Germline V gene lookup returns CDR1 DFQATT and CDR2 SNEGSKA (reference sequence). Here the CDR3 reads CSAPFHEAPNYGYTF. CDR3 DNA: TGCAGTGCTCCCTTCCACGAGGCTCCAAACTATGGCTACACCTTC.

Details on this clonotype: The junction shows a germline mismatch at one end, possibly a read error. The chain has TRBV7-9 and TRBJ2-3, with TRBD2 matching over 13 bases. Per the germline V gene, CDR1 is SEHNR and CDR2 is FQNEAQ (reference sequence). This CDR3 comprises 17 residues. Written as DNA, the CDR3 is TGTGCCAGCAGCTGGCGGACTAGCGGGGGATCCACAGATACGCGGTATTTT. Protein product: CASSWRTSGGSTDTRYF.

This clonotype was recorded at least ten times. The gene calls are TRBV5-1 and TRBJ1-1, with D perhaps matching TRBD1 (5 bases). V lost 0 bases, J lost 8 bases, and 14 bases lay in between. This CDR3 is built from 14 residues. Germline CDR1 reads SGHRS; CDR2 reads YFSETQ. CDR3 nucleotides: TGCGCCAGCAGCTTGGACGGGACTGAAGAAGAAGCTTTCTTT. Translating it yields CASSLDGTEEEAFF.

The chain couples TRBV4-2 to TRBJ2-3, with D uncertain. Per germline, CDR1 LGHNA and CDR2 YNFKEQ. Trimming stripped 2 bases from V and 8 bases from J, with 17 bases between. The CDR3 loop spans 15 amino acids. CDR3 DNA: TGTGCCAGCAGCCAACCGGACCTAGACGTTCCTACGCAGTATTTT. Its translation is CASSQPDLDVPTQYF.

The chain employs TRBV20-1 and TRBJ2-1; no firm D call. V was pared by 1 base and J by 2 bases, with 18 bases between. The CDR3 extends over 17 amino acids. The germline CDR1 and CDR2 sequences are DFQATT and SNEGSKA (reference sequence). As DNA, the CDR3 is TGCAGTGCTAGAGCTTGGATAGATCGGCAAGCCTACAATGAGCAGTTCTTC. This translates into CSARAWIDRQAYNEQFF.